These T cell receptor beta chains were read from a single sample in a study of cytomegalovirus exposure and HLA in healthy donors. Assay used: immunoSEQ multiplex PCR; TCRdb lists only in-frame clones, some missing. Among about 180,000 clones listed, approximately 80% were seen once. Input material: PBMCs. The source of these receptors is a man younger than 35 in good health and CMV-seronegative. Both conserved end residues are trimmed from each CDR3.

ASSLGRTYNEQF	TRBV5-1	TRBJ2-1
ASRGTGSTDTQY	TRBV7-9	TRBJ2-3
ATSRDGTGGNGYT	TRBV15	TRBJ1-2
TSSHGPRFNYGYT	TRBV1	TRBJ1-2
ASSLARDYEQY	TRBV5-1	TRBJ2-7
AMPRGGGILSYEQY	TRBV10-3	NA
SVVDRAPQETQY	TRBV29-1	TRBJ2-5
ASEAGGDTGELF	TRBV6-1	TRBJ2-2
ASSHIGSPDTQY	TRBV4-2	TRBJ2-3
AWSSNPGTEAF	TRBV30	TRBJ1-1
ASSLYRGPYEQY	TRBV27	TRBJ2-7
ASSLGDRPGTPLH	TRBV11-2	TRBJ1-6
ASPQGDLEAF	TRBV2	TRBJ1-1
AWSQGIGSYEQY	TRBV30	TRBJ2-7
AWSVIGGGGTGELF	TRBV30	TRBJ2-2
ASSWEKRGGRDTQY	TRBV5-1	TRBJ2-3
ASTSGGLMNTEAF	TRBV19	TRBJ1-1